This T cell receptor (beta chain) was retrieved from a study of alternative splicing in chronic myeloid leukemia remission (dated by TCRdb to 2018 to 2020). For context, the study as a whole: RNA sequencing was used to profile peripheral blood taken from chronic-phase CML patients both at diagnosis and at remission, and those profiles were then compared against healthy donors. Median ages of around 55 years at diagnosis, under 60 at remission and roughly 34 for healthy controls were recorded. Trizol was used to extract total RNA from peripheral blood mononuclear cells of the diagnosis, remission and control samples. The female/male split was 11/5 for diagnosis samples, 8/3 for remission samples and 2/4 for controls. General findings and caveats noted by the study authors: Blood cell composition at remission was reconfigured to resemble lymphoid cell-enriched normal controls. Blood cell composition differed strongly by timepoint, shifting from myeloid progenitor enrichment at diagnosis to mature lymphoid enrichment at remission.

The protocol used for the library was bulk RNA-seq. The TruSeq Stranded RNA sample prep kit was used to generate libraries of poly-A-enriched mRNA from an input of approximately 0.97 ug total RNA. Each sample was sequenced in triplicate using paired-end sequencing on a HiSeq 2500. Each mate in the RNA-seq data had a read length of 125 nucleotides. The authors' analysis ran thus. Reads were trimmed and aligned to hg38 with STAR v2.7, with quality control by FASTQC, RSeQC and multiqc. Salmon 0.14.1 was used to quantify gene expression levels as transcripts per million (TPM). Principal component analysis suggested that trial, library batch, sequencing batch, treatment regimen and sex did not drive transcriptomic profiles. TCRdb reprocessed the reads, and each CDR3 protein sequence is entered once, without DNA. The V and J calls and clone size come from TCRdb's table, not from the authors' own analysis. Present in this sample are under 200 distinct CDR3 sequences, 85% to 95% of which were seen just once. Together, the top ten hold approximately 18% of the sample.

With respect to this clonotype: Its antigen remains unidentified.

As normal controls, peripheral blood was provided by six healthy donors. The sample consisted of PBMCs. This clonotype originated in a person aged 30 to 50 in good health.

For the CDR3, the sequence is CASSLDGQPSSEQFF. This chain joins TRBV11-1 to TRBJ2-1; the D gene TCRdb calls, TRBD2, cannot be checked with no DNA. From the cysteine up to the phenylalanine, the CDR3 has a length of 15 residues. DNA is not on record. The germline V gene (reference sequence) sets CDR1 to SGHAT and CDR2 to FQDESV.